These 13 T cell receptor beta chains were sequenced from one sample in a study of shared clonotypes between healthy human individuals. Naive CD8 cells were CD45RO-negative, positively selected for CCR7, excluding terminally differentiated effector memory CD45RA+ cells. Produced via immunoSEQ multiplex PCR; TCRdb's table is partial and in-frame only. The repertoire holds about 1,800,000 clones, around 96% seen once, with 1.2% in the top ten. Sequencing was carried out using naive CD8+ T cells sorted from blood. These receptors were collected from a young man in good health.

Comments on this clone: Other nucleotide sequences in the sample specify the same CDR3. This sequence joins TRBV6-1 and TRBJ2-7; 7 bases map to TRBD1. The CDR3 loop spans 13 amino acids. Germline-derived CDR1 and CDR2 are MNHNS and SASEGT. The J segment lost 2 bases and the V segment lost 4 bases, leaving 2 bases of the junction unmatched. CDR3 in amino acids: CASSGTGTYEQYF. In DNA form, the CDR3 reads TGTGCCAGCAGTGGGACAGGCACCTACGAGCAGTACTTC.

This clone was seen once. The chain is built from TRBV27 and TRBJ2-4; TRBD2 matches at 8 bases. Trimming at V came to 8 bases and at J to 9 bases, leaving 12 bases not matched to a gene. Germline CDR1 MNHEY, CDR2 SMNVEV (reference sequence). The CDR3 is 14 amino acids. CDR3 protein: CASGSSSGGGIQYF. Written as DNA, the CDR3 is TGTGCCAGCGGCTCGAGCTCGGGAGGGGGCATTCAGTACTTC.

This clone was detected once. The chain links TRBV2 to TRBJ2-7, with a tentative D call TRBD2 (5 bases). CDR3 length equals 15 residues. V dropped 7 bases and J dropped 3 bases, with 19 bases sitting between them. CDR1 and CDR2 from the germline V gene are SNHLY and FYNNEI. The CDR3 DNA is TGTGCCAGCAAAGAGGATCGTCTAGCTTACTACGAGCAGTACTTC. Protein: CASKEDRLAYYEQYF.

The chain is built from TRBV25-1 and TRBJ2-3, with 7 bases identical to TRBD2. Germline CDR1 reads MGHDK; CDR2 reads SYGVNS. The V gene end was trimmed by 1 base and the J gene end by 5 bases; junction bases not matched to a gene: 6. The CDR3 is 15 amino acids. The CDR3: CASSEWGGMVDTQYF. The CDR3 region has the DNA TGTGCCAGCAGTGAATGGGGGGGGATGGTAGATACGCAGTATTTT. The full variable domain, completed using reference TRBV25-1 and TRBJ2-3, is EADIYQTPRYLVIGTGKKITLECSQTMGHDKMYWYQQDPGMELHLIHYSYGVNSTEKGDLSSESTVSRIRTEHFPLTLESARPSHTSQYLCASSEWGGMVDTQYFGPGTRLTVL.

The chain links TRBV27 to TRBJ1-5, with TRBD1 as a possible D gene (5 bases). V lost 0 bases and J lost 2, with 8 bases in between. The CDR3 sequence is 15 residues long. The germline V gene has CDR1 MNHEY and CDR2 SMNVEV (reference sequence). The CDR3 DNA reads as TGTGCCAGCAGTTTATCAATGGGGGGCAATCAGCCCCAGCATTTT. Its translation: CASSLSMGGNQPQHF.

V gene TRBV14 combines with J gene TRBJ2-7, with D perhaps TRBD2 (6 bases). The CDR3 length is 14 residues. V was clipped by 5 bases and J by 3 bases, with 14 bases between them. Germline V lookup: CDR1 SGHDN, CDR2 FVKESK. This chain's CDR3 is CASSWGTGGYEQYF. The CDR3 region has the DNA TGTGCCAGCAGCTGGGGCACCGGGGGCTACGAGCAGTACTTC.

The CDR3 here is CASSHWSEARGEQYF. CDR3 in DNA: TGTGCCAGCAGCCATTGGAGTGAGGCAAGGGGCGAGCAGTACTTC. This rearrangement joins TRBV11-2 to TRBJ2-7, with a tentative D call TRBD1 (5 bases). Looked up from germline, CDR1 is SGHAT and CDR2 is FQNNGV. Trimming removed 5 bases at V and 6 bases at J, with 20 bases between. The length of the CDR3 is 15 residues. The entire variable domain, with the rest obtained from reference TRBV11-2 and TRBJ2-7, is as follows: EAGVAQSPRYKIIEKRQSVAFWCNPISGHATLYWYQQILGQGPKLLIQFQNNGVVDDSQLPKDRFSAERLKGVDSTLKIQPAKLEDSAVYLCASSHWSEARGEQYFGPGTRLTVT.

V usage is TRBV10-2 and J usage is TRBJ1-1; D gene unclear. Germline CDR1 and CDR2: WSHSY and SAAADI. The CDR3 has 13 amino acids. Trimming cost V 6 bases and J 5 bases, with 13 bases left between them. CDR3 DNA sequence: TGCGCCAGCAGAGTACTAGGGCGGACTGAAGCTTTCTTT. Translated, it gives CASRVLGRTEAFF.

V and J are TRBV7-4 and TRBJ2-7, with 10 bases aligning to TRBD2. CDR1 and CDR2 (germline): SGHVT, SQSDAQ. V shed 5 bases and J 1 base; nucleotides not matched to a gene: 14. The CDR3 sequence is 18 residues long. The CDR3 spells CASSLLLRSGRGSYEQYF. In nucleotides, the CDR3 is TGTGCCAGCAGCCTACTCCTCCGGAGCGGGAGGGGTTCCTACGAGCAGTACTTC.

The rearrangement links TRBV4-1 to TRBJ2-7; the match to TRBD2 covers 8 bases. V shed 3 bases and J 3 bases; nucleotides not matched to a gene: 7. Germline lookup yields CDR1 MGHRA and CDR2 YSYEKL. CDR3 length equals 15 residues. Here the CDR3 DNA reads TGCGCCAGCAGCCACCGGGTAGCGGGGAACTACGAGCAGTACTTC. Its translation: CASSHRVAGNYEQYF.

The V gene is TRBV4-3, the J gene TRBJ2-5, with a tentative D call TRBD1 (6 bases). Germline lookup yields CDR1 LGHNA and CDR2 YSLEER. The V end was cut by 0 bases, the J end by 0 bases, with 14 bases between. CDR3 size: 17 residues. CDR3 in amino acids: CASSQDGGGVYQETQYF. CDR3 bases: TGCGCCAGCAGCCAAGATGGGGGCGGAGTGTACCAAGAGACCCAGTACTTC.

V usage is TRBV29-1 and J usage is TRBJ2-7; 9 nucleotides align to TRBD1. CDR1 is SQVTM and CDR2 is ANQGSEA in the germline V gene. This CDR3 contains 17 residues. J lost 2 bases, V lost 1 base, and 12 bases had no gene match. The CDR3 is CSVEGRQGTGLPYEQYF. The CDR3 nucleotides read TGCAGCGTTGAAGGACGACAGGGGACAGGGCTTCCCTACGAGCAGTACTTC.

The chain uses TRBV27 and TRBJ1-1; no clear D gene. Germline V lookup: CDR1 MNHEY, CDR2 SMNVEV (reference sequence). The CDR3 totals 13 residues. The V gene lost 6 bases and the J gene lost 0 bases, with 8 bases spanning the gap. CDR3 sequence reads: CASSHGLNTEAFF. CDR3 nucleotides: TGTGCCAGCAGCCATGGACTGAACACTGAAGCTTTCTTT.